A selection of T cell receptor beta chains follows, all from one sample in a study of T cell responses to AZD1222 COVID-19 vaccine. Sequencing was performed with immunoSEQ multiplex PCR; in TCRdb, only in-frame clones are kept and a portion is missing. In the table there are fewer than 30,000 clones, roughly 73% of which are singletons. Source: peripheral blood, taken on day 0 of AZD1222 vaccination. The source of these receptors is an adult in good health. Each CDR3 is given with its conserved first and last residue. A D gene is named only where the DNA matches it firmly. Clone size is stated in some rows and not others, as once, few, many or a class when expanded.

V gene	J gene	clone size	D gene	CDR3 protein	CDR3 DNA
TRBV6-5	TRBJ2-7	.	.	CARQGPYEQYF	TGTGCCAGACAGGGCCCCTACGAGCAGTACTTC
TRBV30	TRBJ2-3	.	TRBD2	CAWSVLLAVGNTQYF	TGTGCCTGGAGTGTACTACTAGCGGTCGGGAATACGCAGTATTTT
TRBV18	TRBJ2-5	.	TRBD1	CASSPRGIETQYF	TGTGCCAGCTCGCCCAGGGGGATTGAGACCCAGTACTTC
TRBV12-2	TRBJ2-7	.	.	CASRARGSSIDYEQYF	TGTGCAAGTCGCGCTCGAGGGTCCTCTATTGACTACGAGCAGTACTTC
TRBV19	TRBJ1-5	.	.	CASSSFNQPQHF	TGTGCCAGTAGTAGTTTCAATCAGCCCCAGCATTTT
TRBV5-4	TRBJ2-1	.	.	CASSLGGSNNEQFF	TGTGCCAGCAGCTTGGGTGGGTCGAACAATGAGCAGTTCTTC
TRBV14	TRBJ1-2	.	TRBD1	CASSHTGTGSGYTF	TGTGCCAGCAGCCACACAGGGACAGGCAGCGGCTACACCTTC
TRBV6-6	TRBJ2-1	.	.	CASSRSNEQFF	TGTGCCAGCAGTAGAAGCAATGAGCAGTTCTTC
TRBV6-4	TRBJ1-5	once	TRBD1	CASSGTGFCNQPQHF	TGTGCCAGTTCCGGGACAGGGTTTTGCAATCAGCCCCAGCATTTT
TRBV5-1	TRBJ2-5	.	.	CASSSQNRAFETQYF	TGCGCCAGCAGCTCCCAGAATCGAGCCTTTGAGACCCAGTACTTC
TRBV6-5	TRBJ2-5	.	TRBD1	CASSYQGARETQYF	TGTGCCAGCAGTTACCAGGGGGCGAGGGAGACCCAGTACTTC
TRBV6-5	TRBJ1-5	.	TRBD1	CASSSGSGQNNQPQHF	TGTGCCAGCAGTTCCGGGTCGGGACAGAACAATCAGCCCCAGCATTTT
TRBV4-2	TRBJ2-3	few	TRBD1	CASSQSPGQGAGDTQYF	TGTGCCAGCAGCCAATCCCCGGGACAGGGGGCTGGAGATACGCAGTATTTT
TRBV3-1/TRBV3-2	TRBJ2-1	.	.	CASSLSSEGDEQFF	TGTGCCAGCAGCCTCAGCTCGGAGGGGGATGAGCAGTTCTTC
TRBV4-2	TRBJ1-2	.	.	CASSQESYRKGDGYTF	TGTGCCAGCAGCCAAGAAAGCTACAGGAAGGGTGATGGCTACACCTTC
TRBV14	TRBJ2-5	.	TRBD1	CASSQTGVKTQYF	TGTGCCAGCAGCCAGACAGGGGTAAAGACCCAGTACTTC
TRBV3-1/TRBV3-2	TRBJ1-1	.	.	CASSLAVPFHRTEAFF	TGTGCCAGCAGCCTCGCAGTCCCATTTCATCGCACTGAAGCTTTCTTT
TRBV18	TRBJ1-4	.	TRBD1	CASSSNRGLSNEKLFF	TGTGCCAGCTCATCAAACAGGGGGCTTAGTAATGAAAAACTGTTTTTT
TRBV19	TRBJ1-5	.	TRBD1	CASSNRGATRNQPQHF	TGTGCCAGTAGTAACAGGGGGGCGACACGAAACCAGCCCCAGCATTTT
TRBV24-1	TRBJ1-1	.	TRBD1	CATRTGGSNTEAFF	TGTGCCACCAGGACAGGGGGCTCGAACACTGAAGCTTTCTTT
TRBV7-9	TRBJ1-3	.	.	CASSFNGNTIYF	TGTGCCAGCAGCTTTAATGGAAACACCATATATTTT
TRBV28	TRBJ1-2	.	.	CASSQKNYGYTF	TGTGCCAGCAGCCAGAAAAACTATGGCTACACCTTC
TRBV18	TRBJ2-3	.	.	CASSPRASSADTQYF	TGTGCCAGCTCACCACGGGCTAGTAGCGCAGATACGCAGTATTTT
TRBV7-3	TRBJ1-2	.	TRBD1	CASSSGTGARGYTF	TGTGCCAGCAGCTCCGGGACAGGGGCTCGTGGCTACACCTTC
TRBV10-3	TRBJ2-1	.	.	CAIRGQGDYNEQFF	TGTGCCATCAGAGGGCAGGGAGACTACAATGAGCAGTTCTTC
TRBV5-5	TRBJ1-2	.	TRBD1	CASSLQGANYGYTF	TGTGCCAGCAGCTTACAGGGGGCAAACTATGGCTACACCTTC
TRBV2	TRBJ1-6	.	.	CASNAGTVLSYNSPLHF	TGTGCCAGCAATGCCGGGACCGTCCTCTCCTATAATTCACCCCTCCACTTT
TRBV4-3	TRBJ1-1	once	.	CASSQVTDSEAFF	TGCGCCAGCAGCCAGGTGACAGATTCTGAAGCTTTCTTT
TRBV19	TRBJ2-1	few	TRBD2	CASSSGGDLYNEQFF	TGTGCCAGTAGTAGCGGGGGGGACCTGTACAATGAGCAGTTCTTC
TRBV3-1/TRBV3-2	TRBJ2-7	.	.	CASSQVNEQYF	TGTGCCAGCAGCCAAGTCAACGAGCAGTACTTC
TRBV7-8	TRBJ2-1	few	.	CASSEGDWYGYNEQFF	TGTGCCAGCAGCGAGGGAGACTGGTACGGTTACAATGAGCAGTTCTTC
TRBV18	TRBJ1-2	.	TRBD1	CASSEEDRDFYGYTF	TGTGCCAGCTCCGAAGAAGACAGGGATTTCTATGGCTACACCTTC
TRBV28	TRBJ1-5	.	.	CASSSNSNQPQHF	TGTGCCAGCAGTAGTAATAGCAATCAGCCCCAGCATTTT
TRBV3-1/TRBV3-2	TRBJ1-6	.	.	CASNRGGNSPLHF	TGTGCCAGCAACCGAGGGGGTAATTCACCCCTCCACTTT
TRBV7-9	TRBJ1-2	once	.	CASSSRHESGYGYTF	TGTGCCAGCAGCTCCAGACACGAATCGGGGTATGGCTACACCTTC
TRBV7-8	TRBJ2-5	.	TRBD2	CASSPGLAGGLVETQYF	TGTGCCAGCAGCCCCGGACTAGCGGGAGGCCTGGTGGAGACCCAGTACTTC
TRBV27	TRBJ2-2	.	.	CASSFLPTGELFF	TGTGCCAGCAGTTTTTTGCCGACCGGGGAGCTGTTTTTT
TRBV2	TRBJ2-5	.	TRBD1	CASSVERGRQETQYF	TGTGCCAGCAGTGTCGAAAGGGGGCGCCAAGAGACCCAGTACTTC
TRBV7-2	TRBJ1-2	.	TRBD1	CASSLEGGHGYTF	TGTGCCAGCAGCTTAGAAGGGGGCCATGGCTACACCTTC
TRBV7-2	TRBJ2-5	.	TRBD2	CASSFSGSETQYF	TGTGCCAGCAGCTTTAGCGGGAGCGAGACCCAGTACTTC
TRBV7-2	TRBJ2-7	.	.	CASSVDPTYEQYF	TGTGCCAGCAGCGTCGACCCCACCTACGAGCAGTACTTC
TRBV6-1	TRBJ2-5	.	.	CASSDRGGETQYF	TGTGCCAGCAGCGACCGGGGAGGAGAGACCCAGTACTTC
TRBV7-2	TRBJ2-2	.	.	CASSLAGVTGELFF	TGTGCCAGCAGCTTAGCGGGAGTTACCGGGGAGCTGTTTTTT
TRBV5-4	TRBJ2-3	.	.	CASSLDTDTRTDTQYF	TGTGCCAGCAGCTTGGACACGGACACCCGCACAGATACGCAGTATTTT
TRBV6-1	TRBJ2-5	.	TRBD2	CASSEFRLAGQETQYF	TGTGCCAGCAGTGAATTTCGACTAGCGGGGCAAGAGACCCAGTACTTC
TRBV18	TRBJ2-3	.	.	CASSPGTDTQYF	TGTGCCAGCTCACCAGGGACAGATACGCAGTATTTT